These 9 T cell receptor beta chains originate from one sample sequenced in a study of human T cells and chemical hapten exposure. Time point described: patch test 2, 6 weeks after DPC sensitization. Treatment given: therapeutic diphenylcyclopropenone sensitization with weekly scalp DPC. TCRdb called the RACE reads again in MiXCR, with one record for every CDR3 protein. This sample has 85,000 to 100,000 distinct CDR3 sequences, with 9.5% to 12% found just once. This sample comprised whole blood, obtained in connection with sensitization to the hapten diphenylcyclopropenone (DPC). Receptors were obtained from a man aged 35-49 years with alopecia areata. Some clones in this sample may be carry-over from other donors' samples.

This clonotype has at least ten counts. The CDR3 nucleotides read TGTGCCATCAGTGACTTAGGGGGTCAACAAGAGACCCAGTACTTC. Translating it yields CAISDLGGQQETQYF. The chain employs TRBV10-3 and TRBJ2-5; possible D gene TRBD1, 6 bases. Germline V CDR1 and CDR2: ENHRY, SYGVKD. Deletions cut 3 bases from V and 2 bases from J, with 13 bases between. The CDR3 has 15 amino acids.

The rearrangement uses TRBV30 and TRBJ1-6, with D possibly being TRBD1 (6 bases). V lost 3 bases and J lost 10, with 13 bases in between. CDR1 GTSNPN and CDR2 SVGIG come from the germline V gene (reference sequence). CDR3 length: 13 residues. The CDR3 DNA follows: TGTGCCTGGAGGGACAGCCTATCCTCACCCCTCCACTTT. Amino acids: CAWRDSLSSPLHF. Based on the CDR3 plus reference TRBV30 and TRBJ1-6, the full variable domain is SQTIHQWPATLVQPVGSPLSLECTVEGTSNPNLYWYRQAAGRGLQLLFYSVGIGQISSEVPQNLSASRPQDRQFILSSKKLLLSDSGFYLCAWRDSLSSPLHFGNGTRLTVT.

The V gene is TRBV9, the J gene TRBJ2-1, with D unresolved. The CDR3 sequence is 14 residues long. Trimming left V 4 bases short and J 9 bases short, with 17 bases between. CDR1 and CDR2 (germline): SGDLS, YYNGEE. The chain's CDR3 is CASSQDSEWGEQFF. The CDR3 nucleotides are TGTGCCAGCAGCCAGGATTCGGAGTGGGGTGAGCAGTTCTTC.

This clonotype was observed a handful of times. The rearrangement links TRBV28 to TRBJ2-7; D perhaps matches TRBD2 (5 bases). The length of the CDR3 is 15 residues. Germline loops: CDR1 MDHEN, CDR2 SYDVKM. Trimming shortened V by 4 bases and J by 4 bases, and 17 bases separated the two germline ends. CDR3 loop: CASSSPHEGRYEQYF. The DNA for the CDR3 is TGTGCCAGCAGTTCCCCCCATGAGGGTAGGTACGAGCAGTACTTC.

This clonotype was observed many times. This chain joins TRBV27 and TRBJ2-7; D unclear. Germline assignment: CDR1 MNHEY and CDR2 SMNVEV (reference sequence). Trimming removed 4 bases at V and 4 bases at J, with 14 bases between. The CDR3 consists of 14 residues. The CDR3 DNA reads as TGTGCCAGCAGTTCATCGGTCGGTCCTTACGAGCAGTACTTC. As protein: CASSSSVGPYEQYF.

This clonotype has more than one count but fewer than ten. The chain links TRBV20-1 to TRBJ2-3; 9 bases line up with TRBD2. The V and J ends lost 4 bases and 1 base, in that order; junction bases with no gene match: 6. The CDR3 spans 15 residues. In germline, CDR1 is DFQATT, CDR2 SNEGSKA (reference sequence). CDR3 coding DNA: TGCAGTGCTAACGGGGCTAGCGGGGGCACAGATACGCAGTATTTT. Translation gives CSANGASGGTDTQYF.

V usage is TRBV6-2 or TRBV6-3 and J usage is TRBJ2-1; D remains unclear. With 0 bases removed from V and 10 bases from J, the gap between germline ends came to 4 bases. The germline V gene has CDR1 MNHEY and CDR2 SVGEGT. The CDR3 totals 11 residues. CDR3 loop: CASSYSREQFF. Written as DNA, the CDR3 is TGTGCCAGCAGTTACTCGAGAGAGCAGTTCTTC.

The chain carries TRBV5-1 and TRBJ2-2, with 11 bases fitting TRBD2. This CDR3 has 17 residues. The germline CDR1 and CDR2 sequences are SGHRS and YFSETQ. The J segment lost 5 bases and the V segment lost 1 base, leaving 7 bases of the junction unmatched. Here the CDR3 reads CASSLTSGGRGTGELFF. The CDR3 bases are TGCGCCAGCAGCTTGACTAGCGGGGGACGTGGAACCGGGGAGCTGTTTTTT.

The V and J genes are TRBV23-1 and TRBJ2-1; D might be TRBD2 (5 bases). TRBV23-1 is filed as an ORF, its function uncertain. Trimming took 2 bases from V and 0 from J, leaving 14 bases between them. The CDR3 contains 17 residues. CDR3 in amino acids: CASSQEGEGSSYNEQFF. In DNA form, the CDR3 reads TGCGCCAGCAGTCAAGAGGGAGAGGGAAGCTCCTACAATGAGCAGTTCTTC.